The clone carrying this TCR beta chain was seen more than once but under ten times. The target antigen is unknown. Building of the TCR beta libraries involved iRepertoire HTBI primers and Arm-PCR of CDR3 regions. TCRdb itself ran the multiplex PCR reads through MiXCR, one entry per CDR3 protein. The top ten hold approximately 15% of the sample, which has hundreds of thousands of distinct CDR3 sequences, around 23% seen once. The ends were cut back, 2 bases at V and 3 bases at J, with 7 bases in the middle. Germline V gene data show CDR1 as SGHTA and CDR2 as FQGTGA. This CDR3 is 14 amino acids long. This sample was included in a study of regulatory T cells in long-lasting Graves disease. Whole-study results and caveats: Persistent disease favored TRBV28, TRBJ1-2 and TRBJ2-5. Analyses excluded thyroid tissue, covering peripheral blood alone. Accuracy was perhaps lowered by the small sample size.

The sample's time point: persistent/refractory GD, antithyroid drugs over 5 years with positive TRAb. PBMC RNA was the source of the TCR library. An endocrinology department located in Xi'an, China, was where the patients came from. The chain has TRBV7-3 and TRBJ2-2; D remains unclear. Source: peripheral blood mononuclear cells (PBMCs), taken when the disease was refractory, from a patient treated with antithyroid drugs. The sequence came from a female donor with Graves disease. The CDR3 DNA sequence: TGTGCCAGCAGCTTAGGGTTACACACCGGGGAGCTGTTTTTT. Translated, it gives CASSLGLHTGELFF.